This T cell receptor (beta chain) was sequenced for a study of cytomegalovirus exposure and HLA in healthy donors (dated by TCRdb to about 2017). Study-level background: In an earlier analysis of some 550 of the donors, approximately 300 Gb of sequence data and 120 million or so unique TCR beta sequences from about 180 million T cells were reported. An early release covering around 630 HLA-typed donors comprised 250 to 350 gigabases of sequencing data and tens of millions of unique TCR sequences. An earlier analysis of 587 of the donors used high-throughput TCR beta sequencing to judge whether each TCR beta V gene segment behaved as functional or pseudogenic. In a later genetic analysis, genome-wide SNP genotypes for about three fifths of the roughly 670 donors were used, and that subset was treated as a discovery cohort. The T cell repertoires of 670 or so subjects were profiled by immunosequencing and related to cytomegalovirus serostatus. The study aimed to test whether signatures of past pathogen exposure could be identified by cataloging public T cell receptors. The genetic ancestry cluster associated with self-reported Caucasian donors included 80% to 90% of the approximately 410 genotyped donors. Both class I and class II loci were covered by HLA typing, at four-digit resolution. Donor age, sex, ethnicity and CMV serostatus were compiled together with the repertoire data. All discovery cohort repertoires had been generated using a single sequencing platform. The later analysis used no new phenotypic data to find candidate immune exposures, relying instead on TCR beta sequences and their occurrence across donors. A later analysis re-examined previously published TCR beta repertoires from about 700 donors and added high-resolution HLA genotyping to investigate patterns of TCR occurrence. Because of strong linkage in the cohort, a few DR-DQ haplotypes were treated as single units for association and clustering. The study combined high-throughput TCR immunosequencing, statistical association of individual TCRs with disease status, and machine learning to predict cytomegalovirus infection status. In addition to the first cohort of around 670 subjects, a separate validation cohort of approximately 130 different subjects was used. Among roughly 400 genotyped donors of the cohort, an average of around 240,000 unique TCR beta nucleotide sequences were sequenced per donor, roughly 20% of them non-productive. The number of typed donors differed by locus: about 629-630 for A, B, C, DRB1 and DQB1; approximately 520 for DQA1; about 600 for DPA1; and about 450 for DPB1.

As to this clone: The target of this receptor is not known. Base-call qualities are not available, and no considerably larger clone is one nucleotide away.

The germline V gene provides CDR1 LGHNA and CDR2 YNFKEQ. The V end gives up 4 bases and the J end 1 base, leaving 11 bases in the junction not matched to a gene. From its cysteine to its phenylalanine, the CDR3 spans 19 amino acids. The read is trimmed to its CDR3 DNA, 57 bases read in frame from base 1. The library was made by the immunoSEQ multiplex PCR assay. A mixture of 60 forward primers for TCR Vbeta segments and 13 reverse primers for TCR Jbeta segments was used in the multiplex PCR. The CDR3 region of rearranged TCR beta genes was amplified from genomic DNA by a multiplex PCR assay. On the Illumina HiSeq System, the amplified TCR beta libraries were sequenced as 87-base-pair reads. In the source study's methods: A later analysis tallied 70 million to 100 million unique TCR beta chains across the roughly 610 repertoires, and some 10 million of those chains were shared by two or more donors. Raw reads were error-corrected and collapsed into unique sequences by a nearest-neighbor algorithm in which closely related sequences were merged to remove PCR and sequencing errors. V, D and J gene segments were assigned by aligning CDR3 sequences to IMGT reference sequences. For a sequence to be retained, a match of at least six nucleotides to both a V gene segment and a J gene segment was required. A rearrangement was called productive if the CDR3 had no stop codons and remained in frame with V and J, and every other rearrangement was called non-productive. Following IMGT convention, CDR3 was defined as the stretch from the second conserved V-encoded cysteine up to the conserved J-encoded phenylalanine. The earlier analysis of about 590 of the donors excluded sequences that lacked an unambiguous match to a single V gene segment. In an earlier analysis of approximately 590 of the donors, a V segment was called functional when productive rearrangements were above 56.7%, and segregating when the standard deviation between donors exceeded 5%. A statistical classification framework was developed to diagnose cytomegalovirus status using the catalog of TCR beta chain sequences. V and J gene assignment, in a later analysis, came from comparing TCR nucleotide sequences with IMGT/GENE-DB human TR gene sequences. A later analysis assigned CDR3 sequences and most-parsimonious VDJ recombination scenarios with the TCRdist pipeline. In a later analysis, every TCR beta chain was defined by the combination of its CDR3 amino acid sequence and its V-gene family, and reads without a unique V-gene family were dropped. A later analysis removed nearly 600 highly shared, low-generation-probability nucleotide sequences to deal with suspected cross-contamination and a sequencing artifact. In a later analysis, a clonal expansion index was calculated for each public chain from normalized within-repertoire ranks of inferred template counts. A later analysis computed generation probabilities with a VDJ recombination model fitted to out-of-frame rearrangements, and checked the results against IGoR. A later analysis scored TCR-TCR, TCR-HLA and TCR-CMV co-occurrence with hypergeometric tests, applying a repertoire-size bias correction to TCR pairs. A later analysis estimated false discovery rates by permuting HLA or CMV assignments 20 times. A later analysis grouped co-occurring TCRs with DBSCAN, adding TCRdist sequence similarity when clustering within HLA-allele-positive subsets. Repertoires with fewer than 30,000 or more than 120,000 public chains, plus five repertoires with anomalous nucleotide sharing, were excluded from co-occurrence clustering. Here the immuneACCESS table is served through TCRdb, limited to in-frame sequences with V and J called. Missing clones are a known gap in these copies; in checked studies unresolved V genes cover under half, and the rest lacks a known reason. The D gene and trimming were derived from the DNA, and the V and J assignments and clone size from that table. For this sample the table gives around 120,000 clones, of which about 81% were detected only once. The ten largest account for 7.5% to 9.5% of the sample.

In total, 630 or so healthy bone marrow donors made up the cohort. All cohort members were sampled while nominally healthy, although unrecorded immune exposures were likely present. The donor was CMV seropositive and was included in the group of around 300 seropositive cohort members. Every donor gave a peripheral blood sample, and the peripheral blood mononuclear cells from that sample were used for TCR beta sequencing. Genomic DNA was extracted from the blood cell samples with the Qiagen DNeasy Blood Extraction Kit. Overall study outcomes, separate from this receptor: A total of some 180 TCR beta chains were listed by the study as associated with cytomegalovirus. This cohort had only TCR beta chains sequenced, and the lack of alpha or paired-chain data limited which features could be detected. CMV serostatus was the only immune exposure information available for the cohort. According to a later analysis, parvovirus B19, influenza, CMV and Epstein-Barr virus appeared linked to several top co-occurrence clusters. Because some donors lacked HLA typing at each locus, the association tests relied only on the typed subset. Most CMV-associated TCR beta chains appeared to be HLA-restricted in a later analysis, and the HLA associations seemed to be driven largely by CMV exposure. Compared with equally common non-associated chains, HLA-associated TCR beta chains in a later analysis were more clonally expanded and had lower generation probabilities. In a later analysis, 16,951 TCR beta sequences were associated with specific HLA alleles at a false discovery rate of 0.05. Because the 87-base-pair reads could not distinguish some IMGT-functional V segments, including TRBV6-2 and TRBV6-3, those segments were excluded. A further reported finding was that TCR beta sequences accurately predicted the HLA-A and HLA-B alleles for most subjects in the first cohort. Fewer than 20 rarely observed V segments, including chromosome 9 orphons, were excluded from the earlier analysis of about 610 of the donors because counts were too low. Correlated functional status among segregating V segments might be attributable to linkage disequilibrium, but an unknown experimental factor could not be ruled out. It was suggested by the authors that the approach could potentially be generalized to other disease states and immunological phenotypes. An association between a missense DCLRE1C variant and V-gene and J-gene trimming of TCR beta chains was found in a later genetic analysis and replicated in an independent cohort. In a later analysis, TCR association rates were found to vary across HLA loci, with the most associated TCRs seen for DRB1 alleles and the fewest for HLA-C alleles. Across donors, most TCR sequences were observed very rarely, whereas some public TCRs were present in many individuals. A cluster of highly shared sequence variants was judged likely to be a technical artifact of the sequencing pipeline. In an earlier analysis of more than 450 of the donors, most TCR beta V segments were observed in productive rearrangements about 90% or about 30% of the time, broadly matching IMGT annotations. Presence/absence analyses assumed roughly uniform sequencing depth across donors, an assumption that may not hold. A few of the identified cytomegalovirus-associated TCR beta chains were confirmed in vitro to be specific for cytomegalovirus antigens. Compared with the roughly 600-donor mean, donors in an Asian-associated ancestry cluster had fewer N-insertions in productive TCRs, according to a later genetic analysis. The classifier was reported to diagnose cytomegalovirus status with high specificity and sensitivity in both the original and validation cohorts. When HLA alleles, especially DR and DQ, strongly co-occurred, TCR associations were difficult to assign to individual alleles.

Sequencing was carried out using PBMCs. The receptor comes from a woman between 45 and 65 years old in good health and CMV-seropositive. This chain joins TRBV4-2 to TRBJ2-3, with 13 junctional bases fitting TRBD2. The nucleotide sequence reads as follows: TGTGCCAGCAGCCTCCAGACTAGCGGGGGGTCCCTAGGCACAGATACGCAGTATTTT. The encoded protein is CASSLQTSGGSLGTDTQYF.